The source of this T cell receptor beta chain is a study of Ad26.COV2.S vaccination and SARS-CoV-2 variants. Study details: Recipients of Ad26.COV2.S got it intramuscularly, once or twice 56 days apart.

V dropped 6 bases and J dropped 1; count of bases not matched to a gene: 19. Germline V gene data show CDR1 as LNHDA and CDR2 as SQIVND (reference sequence). The CDR3 spans 19 residues. Assay used: immunoSEQ multiplex PCR; TCRdb lists only in-frame clones, some missing. The sample comprises more than 350,000 clones, 90% of which are singletons, and 9.5% to 15% rests with the top ten. Documented treatment: around 19 received Ad26.COV2.S at low or high dose, single or two shots; several received placebo; per-sample allocation not given. The samples date from day 63 after the first vaccine or placebo injection. This adult donor, from Boston, was 18-55 years old. Expression of Wuhan-strain SARS-CoV-2 spike came from the Ad26 vector that formed the vaccine.

The specimen comprised peripheral blood, sampled in a trial of Ad26.COV2.S vaccine versus placebo. The V and J genes are TRBV19 and TRBJ1-2; 8 nucleotides line up with TRBD1. The sequence was obtained from a person aged 18 to 59 who received the Ad26.COV2.S COVID-19 vaccine or a placebo. CDR3: CASRGTRQGAGYFNYGYTF. CDR3 nucleotide sequence: TGTGCCAGTAGAGGGACGCGTCAGGGGGCCGGTTACTTTAACTATGGCTACACCTTC.